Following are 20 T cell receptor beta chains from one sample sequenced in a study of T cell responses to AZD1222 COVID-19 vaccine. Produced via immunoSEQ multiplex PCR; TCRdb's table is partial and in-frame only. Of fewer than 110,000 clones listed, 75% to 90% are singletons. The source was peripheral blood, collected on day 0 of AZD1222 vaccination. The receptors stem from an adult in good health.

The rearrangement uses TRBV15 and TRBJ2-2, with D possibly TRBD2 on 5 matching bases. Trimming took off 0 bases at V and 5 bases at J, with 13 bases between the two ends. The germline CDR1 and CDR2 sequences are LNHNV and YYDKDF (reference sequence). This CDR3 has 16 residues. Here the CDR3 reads CATSRERGPGTGELFF. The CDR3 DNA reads TGTGCCACCAGCAGAGAACGAGGGCCGGGAACCGGGGAGCTGTTTTTT. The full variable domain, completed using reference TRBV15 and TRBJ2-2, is DAMVIQNPRYQVTQFGKPVTLSCSQTLNHNVMYWYQQKSSQAPKLLFHYYDKDFNNEADTPDNFQSRRPNTSFCFLDIRSPGLGDTAMYLCATSRERGPGTGELFFGEGSRLTVL.

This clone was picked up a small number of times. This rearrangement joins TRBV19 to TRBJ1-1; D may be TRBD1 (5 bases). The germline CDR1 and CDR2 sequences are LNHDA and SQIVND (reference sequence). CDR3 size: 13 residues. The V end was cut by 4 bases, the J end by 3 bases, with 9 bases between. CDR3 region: CASSRQGDTEAFF. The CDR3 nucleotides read TGTGCCAGTAGTAGGCAGGGAGACACTGAAGCTTTCTTT.

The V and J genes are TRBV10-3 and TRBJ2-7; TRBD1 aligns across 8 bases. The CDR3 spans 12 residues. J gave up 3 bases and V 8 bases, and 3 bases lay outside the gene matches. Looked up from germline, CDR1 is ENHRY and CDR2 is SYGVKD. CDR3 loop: CAIAGGSYEQYF. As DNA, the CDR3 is TGTGCCATCGCAGGGGGCAGCTACGAGCAGTACTTC.

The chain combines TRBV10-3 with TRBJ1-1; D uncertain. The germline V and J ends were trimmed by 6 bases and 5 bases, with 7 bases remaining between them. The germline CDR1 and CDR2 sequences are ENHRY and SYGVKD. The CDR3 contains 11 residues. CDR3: CAISAGTEAFF. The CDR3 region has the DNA TGTGCCATCAGCGCGGGGACTGAAGCTTTCTTT.

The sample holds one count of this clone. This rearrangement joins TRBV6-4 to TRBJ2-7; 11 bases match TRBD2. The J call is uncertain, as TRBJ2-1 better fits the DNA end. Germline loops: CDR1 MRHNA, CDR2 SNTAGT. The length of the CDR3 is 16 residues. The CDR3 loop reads CASSEQGTSGSDEQFF. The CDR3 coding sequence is TGTGCCAGCAGTGAACAGGGCACTAGCGGGAGTGATGAGCAGTTCTTC.

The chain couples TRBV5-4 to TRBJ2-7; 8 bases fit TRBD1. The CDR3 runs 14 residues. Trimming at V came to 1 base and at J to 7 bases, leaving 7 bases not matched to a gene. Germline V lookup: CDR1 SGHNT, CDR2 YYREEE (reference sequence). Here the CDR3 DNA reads TGTGCCAGCAGCTTGAGGCAGGGGGCGGGGGAGCAGTACTTC. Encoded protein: CASSLRQGAGEQYF.

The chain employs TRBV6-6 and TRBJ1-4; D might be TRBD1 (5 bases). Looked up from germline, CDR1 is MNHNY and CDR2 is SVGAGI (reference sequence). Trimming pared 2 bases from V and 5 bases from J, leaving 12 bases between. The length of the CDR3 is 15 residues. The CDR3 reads CASSYDSPLNEKLFF. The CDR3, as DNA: TGTGCCAGCAGTTACGACAGCCCTTTGAATGAAAAACTGTTTTTT.

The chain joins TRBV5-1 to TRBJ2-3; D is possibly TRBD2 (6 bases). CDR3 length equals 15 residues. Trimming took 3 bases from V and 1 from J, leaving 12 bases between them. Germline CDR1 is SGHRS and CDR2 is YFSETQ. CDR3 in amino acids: CASSWRDRGTDTQYF. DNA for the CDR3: TGCGCCAGCAGCTGGCGGGACCGGGGCACAGATACGCAGTATTTT.

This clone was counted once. In DNA, the CDR3 is TGTGCCAGCAGCGACCTGGCGGGGGGCCAACCAAATGAGCAGTTCTTC. Protein product: CASSDLAGGQPNEQFF. This chain connects TRBV6-4 to TRBJ2-1, with TRBD2 identical over 8 bases. V lost 6 bases, J lost 7 bases, and 14 bases stayed unmatched. There are 16 residues in the CDR3. Germline loops: CDR1 MRHNA, CDR2 SNTAGT.

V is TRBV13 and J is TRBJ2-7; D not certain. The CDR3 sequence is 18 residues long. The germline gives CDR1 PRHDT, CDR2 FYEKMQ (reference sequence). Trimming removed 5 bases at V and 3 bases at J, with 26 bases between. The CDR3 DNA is TGTGCCAGCAGCCCCTCCCGGGCCCCAAAACCCCGTGGCTACGAGCAGTACTTC. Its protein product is CASSPSRAPKPRGYEQYF.

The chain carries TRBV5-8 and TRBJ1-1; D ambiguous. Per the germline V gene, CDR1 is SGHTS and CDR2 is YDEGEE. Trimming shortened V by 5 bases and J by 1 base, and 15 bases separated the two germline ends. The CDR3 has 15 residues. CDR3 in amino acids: CASRLHGLRNTEAFF. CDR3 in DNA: TGTGCCAGCAGACTTCATGGCCTAAGGAACACTGAAGCTTTCTTT. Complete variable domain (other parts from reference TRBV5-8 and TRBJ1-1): EAGVTQSPTHLIKTRGQQATLRCSPISGHTSVYWYQQALGLGLQFLLWYDEGEERNRGNFPPRFSGRQFPNYSSELNVNALELEDSALYLCASRLHGLRNTEAFFGQGTRLTVV.

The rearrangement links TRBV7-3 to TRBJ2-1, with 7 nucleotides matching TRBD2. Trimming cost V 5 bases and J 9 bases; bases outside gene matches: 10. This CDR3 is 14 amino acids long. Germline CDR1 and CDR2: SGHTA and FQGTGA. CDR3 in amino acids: CASSRGLDSSEQFF. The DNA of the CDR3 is TGTGCCAGCAGCCGAGGACTAGACTCTAGTGAGCAGTTCTTC.

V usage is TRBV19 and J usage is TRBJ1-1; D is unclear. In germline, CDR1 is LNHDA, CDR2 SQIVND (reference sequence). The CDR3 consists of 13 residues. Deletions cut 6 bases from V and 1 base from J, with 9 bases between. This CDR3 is CASRLKENTEAFF. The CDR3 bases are TGTGCCAGTAGACTCAAGGAGAACACTGAAGCTTTCTTT.

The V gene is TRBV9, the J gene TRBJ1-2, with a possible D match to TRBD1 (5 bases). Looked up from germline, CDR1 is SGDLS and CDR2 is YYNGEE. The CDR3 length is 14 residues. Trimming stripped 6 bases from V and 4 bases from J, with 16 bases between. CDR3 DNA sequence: TGTGCCAGCACCTACCGTGGGGGAGTCTATGGCTACACCTTC. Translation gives CASTYRGGVYGYTF.

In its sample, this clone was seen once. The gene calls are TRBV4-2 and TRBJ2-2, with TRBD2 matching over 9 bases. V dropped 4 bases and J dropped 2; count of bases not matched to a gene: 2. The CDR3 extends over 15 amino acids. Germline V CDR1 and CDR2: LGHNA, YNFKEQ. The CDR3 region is CASSLAGVNTGELFF. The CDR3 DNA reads TGTGCCAGCAGCCTAGCGGGAGTTAACACCGGGGAGCTGTTTTTT.

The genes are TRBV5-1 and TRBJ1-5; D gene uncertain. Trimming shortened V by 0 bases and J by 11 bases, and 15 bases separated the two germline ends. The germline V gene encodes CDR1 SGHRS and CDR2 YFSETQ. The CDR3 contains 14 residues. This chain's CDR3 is CASSLDGEGKSQHF. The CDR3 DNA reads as TGCGCCAGCAGCTTGGATGGAGAAGGTAAGTCCCAGCATTTT.

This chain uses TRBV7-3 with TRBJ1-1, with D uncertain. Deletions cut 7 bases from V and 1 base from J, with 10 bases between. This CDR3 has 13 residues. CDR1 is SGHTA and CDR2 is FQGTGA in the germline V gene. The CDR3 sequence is CASITPGNTEAFF. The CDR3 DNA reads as TGTGCCAGCATCACCCCGGGGAACACTGAAGCTTTCTTT.

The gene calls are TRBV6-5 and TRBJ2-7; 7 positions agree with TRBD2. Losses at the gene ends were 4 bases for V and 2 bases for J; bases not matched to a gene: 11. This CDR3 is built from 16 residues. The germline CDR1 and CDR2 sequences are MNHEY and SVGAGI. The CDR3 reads CASSSGREIIPYEQYF. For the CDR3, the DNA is TGTGCCAGCAGTTCCGGGCGGGAGATTATCCCCTACGAGCAGTACTTC.

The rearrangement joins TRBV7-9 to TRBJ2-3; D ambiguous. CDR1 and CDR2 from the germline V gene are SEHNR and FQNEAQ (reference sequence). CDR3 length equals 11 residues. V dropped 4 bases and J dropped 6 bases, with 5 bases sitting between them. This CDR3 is CASSSEDTQYF. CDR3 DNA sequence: TGTGCCAGCAGCTCGGAGGATACGCAGTATTTT.

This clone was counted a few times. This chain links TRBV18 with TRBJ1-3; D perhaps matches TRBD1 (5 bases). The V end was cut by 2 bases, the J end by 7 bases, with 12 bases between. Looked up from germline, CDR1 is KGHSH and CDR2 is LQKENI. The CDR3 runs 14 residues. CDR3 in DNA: TGTGCCAGCTCACCAGGAGGGACCGTCAACACCATATATTTT. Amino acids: CASSPGGTVNTIYF. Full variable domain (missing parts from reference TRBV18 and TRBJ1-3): NAGVMQNPRHLVRRRGQEARLRCSPMKGHSHVYWYRQLPEEGLKFMVYLQKENIIDESGMPKERFSAEFPKEGPSILRIQQVVRGDSAAYFCASSPGGTVNTIYFGEGSWLTVV.